Listed here are 27 T cell receptor beta chains from one sample, sequenced in a study of cytomegalovirus exposure and HLA in healthy donors. PCR was performed using 60 Vbeta and 13 Jbeta primers. Assay: immunoSEQ multiplex PCR; the TCRdb copy retains only in-frame clones and omits some. The sample records about 120,000 clones, about 73% being singletons. The sample consisted of PBMCs. The receptors stem from a woman aged 40 to 50 in good health and CMV-seropositive.

The gene calls are TRBV5-4 and TRBJ1-2, with TRBD1 matching 8 bases. The CDR3 has 17 residues. Trimming cost V 3 bases and J 4 bases; bases outside gene matches: 14. Germline CDR1 reads SGHNT; CDR2 reads YYREEE (reference sequence). CDR3 sequence: CASSSGTRTGTFYGYTF. The DNA for the CDR3 is TGTGCCAGCAGCTCTGGGACCAGGACAGGGACCTTCTATGGCTACACCTTC.

The chain recombines TRBV5-1 with TRBJ2-1, with 9 bases that match TRBD1. Trimming cost V 4 bases and J 5 bases; bases outside gene matches: 7. The CDR3 extends over 15 amino acids. The germline CDR1 and CDR2 sequences are SGHRS and YFSETQ. In DNA, the CDR3 is TGCGCCAGCAGCAGACAGGGGGTAAGGGACAATGAGCAGTTCTTC. It yields the protein CASSRQGVRDNEQFF.

The chain is built from TRBV5-1 and TRBJ1-2, with 9 bases identical to TRBD1. V shed 0 bases and J 3 bases; nucleotides not matched to a gene: 3. The germline V gene encodes CDR1 SGHRS and CDR2 YFSETQ. The length of the CDR3 is 15 residues. This CDR3 reads CASSLEQGADYGYTF. CDR3 nucleotide sequence: TGCGCCAGCAGCTTGGAACAGGGGGCGGACTATGGCTACACCTTC.

The V and J genes are TRBV7-3 and TRBJ1-6, with a tentative D call TRBD1 (6 bases). With 5 bases removed from V and 7 bases from J, the gap between germline ends came to 6 bases. The CDR3 length is 12 residues. Germline CDR1 is SGHTA and CDR2 is FQGTGA. In DNA, the CDR3 is TGTGCCAGCAGCACAGGGAATTCACCCCTCCACTTT. As protein: CASSTGNSPLHF.

This chain joins TRBV5-6 and TRBJ1-1; D may be TRBD1 (5 bases). Germline CDR1 is SGHDT and CDR2 is YYEEEE. The V end was cut by 2 bases, the J end by 4 bases, with 9 bases between. The CDR3 sequence is 13 residues long. The CDR3, as DNA: TGTGCCAGCAGCTTTCCAGGGTCCACTGAAGCTTTCTTT. It specifies CASSFPGSTEAFF.

This clone occurred a few times. The V call is TRBV5-1, the J call TRBJ2-3; a possible D gene is TRBD2 (6 bases). CDR1 and CDR2 (germline): SGHRS, YFSETQ. The CDR3 runs 15 residues. With 4 bases removed from V and 2 bases from J, the gap between germline ends came to 14 bases. In DNA form, the CDR3 reads TGCGCCAGCAGCGGGGGGACTGATGACACAGATACGCAGTATTTT. Protein product: CASSGGTDDTDTQYF. Drawing the rest from reference TRBV5-1 and TRBJ2-3, the complete variable domain is KAGVTQTPRYLIKTRGQQVTLSCSPISGHRSVSWYQQTPGQGLQFLFEYFSETQRNKGNFPGRFSGRQFSNSRSEMNVSTLELGDSALYLCASSGGTDDTDTQYFGPGTRLTVL.

This clone was detected only a few times. V is TRBV14 and J is TRBJ2-7, with D perhaps matching TRBD2 (6 bases). CDR1 is SGHDN, CDR2 FVKESK, per germline. The CDR3 consists of 14 residues. V lost 4 bases and J lost 2, with 12 bases in between. CDR3 bases: TGTGCCAGCAGCCGCGGGGTCCGGACCTACGAGCAGTACTTC. Amino acids: CASSRGVRTYEQYF.

CDR3 protein: CASSNLYGTPVDYGYTF. The CDR3 DNA is TGTGCCAGCAGCAATTTATACGGGACTCCGGTGGACTATGGCTACACCTTC. V and J are TRBV21-1 and TRBJ1-2. TRBV21-1 is marked as a pseudogene. The CDR3 runs to 17 residues.

The V call is TRBV6-5, the J call TRBJ1-6; maybe TRBD1 (6 bases). Deletions cut 7 bases from V and 9 bases from J, with 19 bases between. There are 15 residues in the CDR3. Germline-derived CDR1 and CDR2 are MNHEY and SVGAGI. The CDR3 sequence: CASTSRQFRGSPLHF. The CDR3 bases are TGTGCCAGCACCTCACGACAATTCAGGGGTTCACCCCTCCACTTT.

Of note for this clone: Other DNA sequences of this sample code for an identical CDR3. The chain is built from TRBV2 and TRBJ2-7; 7 bases line up with TRBD1. J was trimmed by 4 bases and V by 4 bases; bases with no gene match: 7. Germline V gives CDR1 SNHLY, CDR2 FYNNEI. The CDR3 has 14 amino acids. CDR3 amino acids: CASSGQGVPYEQYF. In DNA form, the CDR3 reads TGTGCCAGCAGTGGACAGGGAGTGCCTTACGAGCAGTACTTC.

The chain employs TRBV29-1 and TRBJ1-2, with TRBD1 matching 8 bases. Germline-derived CDR1 and CDR2 are SQVTM and ANQGSEA. J was trimmed by 8 bases and V by 5 bases; bases with no gene match: 10. This CDR3 is built from 13 residues. The CDR3 sequence: CSVSTGTGGGYTF. As DNA, the CDR3 is TGCAGCGTTAGTACCGGGACAGGAGGAGGCTACACCTTC. Drawing the rest from reference TRBV29-1 and TRBJ1-2, the complete variable domain is SAVISQKPSRDICQRGTSLTIQCQVDSQVTMMFWYRQQPGQSLTLIATANQGSEATYESGFVIDKFPISRPNLTFSTLTVSNMSPEDSSIYLCSVSTGTGGGYTFGSGTRLTVV.

This clone was found a few times. V and J are TRBV6-5 and TRBJ2-3; 7 bases agree with TRBD1. Germline-derived CDR1 and CDR2 are MNHEY and SVGAGI. The V segment lost 0 bases and the J segment 6 bases; nucleotides outside the gene matches: 3. This CDR3 contains 14 residues. This CDR3 is CASSYSRGRDTQYF. The CDR3 DNA sequence: TGTGCCAGCAGTTACTCGAGGGGGCGGGATACGCAGTATTTT.

The gene calls are TRBV4-1 and TRBJ2-1; D uncertain. Per the germline V gene, CDR1 is MGHRA and CDR2 is YSYEKL. The CDR3 runs to 12 residues. The V end was cut by 1 base, the J end by 8 bases, with 6 bases between. CDR3: CASSQGLDEQFF. For the CDR3, the DNA is TGCGCCAGCAGCCAAGGACTGGATGAGCAGTTCTTC.

The rearrangement links TRBV6-1 to TRBJ1-4; D gene uncertain. The CDR3 extends over 14 amino acids. V lost 6 bases and J lost 0, with 8 bases in between. Per germline, CDR1 MNHNS and CDR2 SASEGT. The CDR3 coding sequence is TGTGCCAGCAGAATCAGCGCAACTAATGAAAAACTGTTTTTT. This encodes CASRISATNEKLFF.

The genes are TRBV9 and TRBJ2-5; 8 positions agree with TRBD2. Germline CDR1 reads SGDLS; CDR2 reads YYNGEE. V trimming: 2 bases; J trimming: 5 bases; junction bases outside the gene matches: 8. The CDR3 extends over 15 amino acids. CDR3 coding DNA: TGTGCCAGCAGCGTTGGCGGGGGGCGTGGGGAGACCCAGTACTTC. It yields the protein CASSVGGGRGETQYF.

CDR3 in amino acids: CASSPRDRGPYYGYTF. The CDR3 DNA reads as TGTGCCAGCAGCCCCCGCGACAGGGGCCCTTACTATGGCTACACCTTC. This rearrangement joins TRBV7-9 to TRBJ1-2; 8 positions match TRBD1. The V segment lost 5 bases and the J segment 3 bases; nucleotides outside the gene matches: 11. From germline, CDR1 is SEHNR and CDR2 FQNEAQ (reference sequence). The CDR3 consists of 16 residues.

This clone has only one observation. The chain couples TRBV7-9 to TRBJ2-2, with 7 bases lining up with TRBD2. CDR1 and CDR2 (germline): SEHNR, FQNEAQ (reference sequence). V lost 5 bases, J lost 1 base, and 7 bases stayed unmatched. The CDR3 spans 16 residues. The DNA for the CDR3 is TGTGCCAGCAGCCCCGGTCTAGCGGAGAACACCGGGGAGCTGTTTTTT. Protein sequence: CASSPGLAENTGELFF.

The gene calls are TRBV2 and TRBJ2-1; no clear D. The length of the CDR3 is 12 residues. Between the trimmed V and J ends, which lost 5 bases and 12 bases, there was a span of 14 bases. Looked up from germline, CDR1 is SNHLY and CDR2 is FYNNEI. The CDR3 DNA reads as TGTGCCAGCAGTCACCAACTCCCGTCGCAGTTCTTC. Translating gives CASSHQLPSQFF. The full variable domain, its missing parts supplied by reference TRBV2 and TRBJ2-1, is EPEVTQTPSHQVTQMGQEVILRCVPISNHLYFYWYRQILGQKVEFLVSFYNNEISEKSEIFDDQFSVERPDGSNFTLKIRSTKLEDSAMYFCASSHQLPSQFFGPGTRLTVL.

This clone turned up a few times. The chain uses TRBV28 and TRBJ1-1; D gene unclear. The CDR3 spans 16 residues. V lost 3 bases to trimming and J lost 3 bases, with 17 bases between them. Germline V gives CDR1 MDHEN, CDR2 SYDVKM. The CDR3 sequence is CASSFSGGKGDTEAFF. The CDR3 nucleotides read TGTGCCAGCAGTTTTAGCGGTGGGAAAGGCGACACTGAAGCTTTCTTT.

This chain joins TRBV7-6 and TRBJ1-1, with 12 positions matching TRBD1. The V gene end was trimmed by 1 base and the J gene end by 5 bases; junction bases not matched to a gene: 8. Germline CDR1 is SGHVS and CDR2 is FNYEAQ. CDR3 size: 17 residues. The CDR3 DNA reads TGTGCCAGCAGCTTAGATACCGGGACAGGGGGCCGGACTGAAGCTTTCTTT. Translated, it gives CASSLDTGTGGRTEAFF.

The chain carries TRBV5-1 and TRBJ1-1; possibly TRBD1 for D (5 bases). The CDR3 spans 14 residues. Germline V gives CDR1 SGHRS, CDR2 YFSETQ. V lost 0 bases to trimming and J lost 4 bases, with 10 bases between them. CDR3 DNA: TGCGCCAGCAGCTTGGCCAAGGGGTCCACTGAAGCTTTCTTT. This sequence encodes CASSLAKGSTEAFF.

The chain couples TRBV2 to TRBJ1-5; weak D call: TRBD1 (5 bases). This CDR3 comprises 15 residues. V lost 6 bases and J lost 0, with 12 bases in between. Germline V lookup: CDR1 SNHLY, CDR2 FYNNEI. The CDR3 loop reads CASRFGGVSNQPQHF. In DNA, the CDR3 is TGTGCCAGCAGATTTGGGGGGGTTAGCAATCAGCCCCAGCATTTT.

The genes are TRBV11-1 and TRBJ1-4, with D possibly TRBD1 on 5 matching bases. The V and J ends lost 5 bases and 7 bases respectively, with 11 bases between them. The CDR3 totals 13 residues. CDR1 SGHAT and CDR2 FQDESV come from the germline V gene (reference sequence). As DNA, the CDR3 is TGTGCCAGCAGCCCCATCACAGGTGAAAAACTGTTTTTT. As protein: CASSPITGEKLFF. Using reference TRBV11-1 and TRBJ1-4 for the parts outside the CDR3, the full variable domain is EAEVAQSPRYKITEKSQAVAFWCDPISGHATLYWYRQILGQGPELLVQFQDESVVDDSQLPKDRFSAERLKGVDSTLKIQPAELGDSAMYLCASSPITGEKLFFGSGTQLSVL.

V usage is TRBV6-1 and J usage is TRBJ2-1, with D perhaps matching TRBD1 (6 bases). V was clipped by 8 bases and J by 7 bases, with 21 bases between them. Germline CDR1 reads MNHNS; CDR2 reads SASEGT. CDR3 length: 15 residues. This chain's CDR3 is CASGTTGQLENEQFF. In DNA, the CDR3 is TGTGCCAGCGGGACAACGGGGCAATTGGAGAATGAGCAGTTCTTC.

The chain carries TRBV15 and TRBJ1-4; D is undetermined. Between the trimmed V and J ends, which lost 2 bases and 5 bases, there was a span of 6 bases. CDR1 LNHNV and CDR2 YYDKDF come from the germline V gene (reference sequence). CDR3 length equals 13 residues. CDR3 nucleotides: TGTGCCACCAGCAGACAGTTCAATGAAAAACTGTTTTTT. Translation gives CATSRQFNEKLFF. Complete variable domain (other parts from reference TRBV15 and TRBJ1-4): DAMVIQNPRYQVTQFGKPVTLSCSQTLNHNVMYWYQQKSSQAPKLLFHYYDKDFNNEADTPDNFQSRRPNTSFCFLDIRSPGLGDTAMYLCATSRQFNEKLFFGSGTQLSVL.

This chain uses TRBV4-2 with TRBJ1-2, with TRBD1 as a possible D gene (6 bases). This CDR3 is built from 17 residues. Germline V gives CDR1 LGHNA, CDR2 YNFKEQ. V lost 0 bases to trimming and J lost 4 bases, with 18 bases between them. The CDR3 loop is CASSQDHRGAGIYGYTF. The CDR3 DNA is TGTGCCAGCAGCCAAGATCATCGGGGGGCAGGCATCTATGGCTACACCTTC.

About this clone: Other DNA sequences in the sample encode the same CDR3. V usage is TRBV19 and J usage is TRBJ2-5; D is unresolved. The CDR3 is made up of 12 amino acids. V lost 3 bases and J 4 bases, leaving 6 bases between the germline ends. CDR1 is LNHDA, CDR2 SQIVND, per germline (reference sequence). The CDR3 DNA sequence: TGTGCCAGTAGTATTCGCGGAGAGACCCAGTACTTC. Encoded protein: CASSIRGETQYF.